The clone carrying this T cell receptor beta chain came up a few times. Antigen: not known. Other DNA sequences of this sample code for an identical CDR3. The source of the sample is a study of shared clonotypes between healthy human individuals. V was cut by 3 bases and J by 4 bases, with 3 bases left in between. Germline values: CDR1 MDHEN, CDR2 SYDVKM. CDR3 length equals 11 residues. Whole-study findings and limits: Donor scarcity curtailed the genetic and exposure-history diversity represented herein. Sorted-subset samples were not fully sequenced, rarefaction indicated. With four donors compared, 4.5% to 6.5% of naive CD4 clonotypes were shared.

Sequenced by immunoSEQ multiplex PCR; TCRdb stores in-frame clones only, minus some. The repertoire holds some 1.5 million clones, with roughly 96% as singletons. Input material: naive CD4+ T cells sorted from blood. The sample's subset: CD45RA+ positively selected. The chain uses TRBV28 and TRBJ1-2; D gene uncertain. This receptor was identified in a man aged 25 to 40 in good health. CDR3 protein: CASSFGYGYTF. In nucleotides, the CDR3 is TGTGCCAGCAGTTTTGGCTATGGCTACACCTTC.